These 8 T cell receptor beta chains originate from one sample sequenced in a study of CD8 T cells in ankylosing spondylitis. TCRdb reprocessed the 5' RACE reads via MiXCR and lists one record per CDR3 protein. The sample carries approximately 100,000 distinct CDR3 sequences, approximately 25% recorded once. The specimen sequenced was synovial fluid, either unsorted or a sorted T cell fraction (not recorded which). All receptors derive from a male donor with ankylosing spondylitis.

V usage is TRBV7-7 and J usage is TRBJ2-3; D uncertain. The CDR3 is made up of 14 amino acids. CDR1 is SSHAT and CDR2 is FNYEAQ in the germline V gene (reference sequence). V was pared by 1 base and J by 0 bases, with 5 bases between. Here the CDR3 DNA reads TGTGCCAGCAGCTTAGACAGAAGCACAGATACGCAGTATTTT. The encoded protein is CASSLDRSTDTQYF.

The rearrangement links TRBV5-1 to TRBJ2-1; 9 bases are a match to TRBD1. V was clipped by 4 bases and J by 1 base; unmatched bases: 9. The CDR3 contains 17 residues. Germline V gene data show CDR1 as SGHRS and CDR2 as YFSETQ. This chain's CDR3 is CASSLLSGTGSYNEQFF. CDR3 sequence (DNA): TGCGCCAGCAGCCTCCTATCCGGGACAGGGTCCTACAATGAGCAGTTCTTC.

This clonotype was observed a handful of times. V usage is TRBV19 and J usage is TRBJ2-1; a possible D gene is TRBD1 (5 bases). The germline V and J ends were trimmed by 2 bases and 7 bases, with 18 bases remaining between them. CDR1 is LNHDA and CDR2 is SQIVND in the germline V gene (reference sequence). This CDR3 has 16 amino acids. The DNA for the CDR3 is TGTGCCAGTAGTATATATGGGGCCAATCTAGGGAATGAGCAGTTCTTC. Translated: CASSIYGANLGNEQFF.

The rearrangement joins TRBV20-1 to TRBJ1-5; 8 bases agree with TRBD1. In germline, CDR1 is DFQATT, CDR2 SNEGSKA (reference sequence). This CDR3 spans 17 amino acids. V dropped 0 bases and J dropped 4; count of bases not matched to a gene: 11. The CDR3 here is CSARDRGTGIWNQPQHF. The CDR3 bases are TGCAGTGCTAGAGATCGCGGGACAGGAATATGGAATCAGCCCCAGCATTTT.

The chain uses TRBV5-1 and TRBJ2-3, with 14 bases matching TRBD2. CDR3 length equals 18 residues. J lost 1 base, V lost 1 base, and 5 bases had no gene match. From germline, CDR1 is SGHRS and CDR2 YFSETQ. The DNA of the CDR3 is TGCGCCAGCAGCTTGAGGACTAGCGGGAGGTGGGGCACAGATACGCAGTATTTT. The encoded protein is CASSLRTSGRWGTDTQYF.

This chain connects TRBV5-1 to TRBJ2-1; D gene ambiguous. This CDR3 region has 15 residues. Germline CDR1 SGHRS, CDR2 YFSETQ. Trimming removed 2 bases at V and 2 bases at J, with 11 bases between. CDR3 nucleotides: TGCGCCAGCAGCTTAGGCCTTGTGGCCTACAATGAGCAGTTCTTC. Its protein is CASSLGLVAYNEQFF.

The chain couples TRBV29-1 to TRBJ2-1; D may correspond to TRBD1 or TRBD2 (7 bases each). Germline CDR1 and CDR2: SQVTM and ANQGSEA. The V gene lost 5 bases and the J gene lost 4 bases, with 15 bases spanning the gap. The CDR3 loop spans 14 amino acids. CDR3 amino acids: CSVSQGGKYNEQFF. The CDR3 DNA is TGCAGCGTTTCCCAGGGGGGGAAATACAATGAGCAGTTCTTC.

This clonotype was found a few times. The gene calls are TRBV7-6 and TRBJ1-4; possibly TRBD1 for D (5 bases). The germline CDR1 and CDR2 sequences are SGHVS and FNYEAQ. This CDR3 has 13 amino acids. Trimming pared 3 bases from V and 5 bases from J, leaving 7 bases between. In DNA form, the CDR3 reads TGTGCCAGCAGCTTGAGACAGAATGAAAAACTGTTTTTT. Translating gives CASSLRQNEKLFF.